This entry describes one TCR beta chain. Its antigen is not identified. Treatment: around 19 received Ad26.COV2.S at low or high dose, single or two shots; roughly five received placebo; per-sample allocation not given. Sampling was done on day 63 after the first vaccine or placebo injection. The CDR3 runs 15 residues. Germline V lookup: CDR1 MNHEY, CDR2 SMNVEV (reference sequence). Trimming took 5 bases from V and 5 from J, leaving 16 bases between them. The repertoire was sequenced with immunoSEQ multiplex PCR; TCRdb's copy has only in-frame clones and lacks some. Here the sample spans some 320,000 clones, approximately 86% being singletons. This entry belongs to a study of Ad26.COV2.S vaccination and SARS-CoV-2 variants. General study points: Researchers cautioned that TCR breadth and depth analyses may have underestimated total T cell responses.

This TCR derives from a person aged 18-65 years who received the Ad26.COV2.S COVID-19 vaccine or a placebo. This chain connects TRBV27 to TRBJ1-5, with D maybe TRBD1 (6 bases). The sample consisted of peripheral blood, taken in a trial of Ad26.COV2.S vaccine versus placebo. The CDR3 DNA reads TGTGCCAGCAGTCCCACAGGGAAAGGCGATCAGCCCCAGCATTTT. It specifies CASSPTGKGDQPQHF.